This TCR beta chain is from a study of a mutant IDH1 vaccine in newly diagnosed glioma. About this clone itself: Its antigen remains unidentified.

The assay was immunoSEQ multiplex PCR, and TCRdb's table has in-frame clones only and misses some. In the table there are about 60,000 clones, roughly 79% of which are singletons. Deletions cut 0 bases from V and 6 bases from J, with 21 bases between. Germline values: CDR1 LNHNV, CDR2 YYDKDF (reference sequence). CDR3 length: 17 residues. Time point noted: week 35, safety follow-up. Vaccination used 300 ug of mutant IDH1 20-mer peptide per dose, with topical imiquimod. The chain uses TRBV15 and TRBJ2-7; D unclear. The specimen was PBMCs, collected from a glioma patient whose treatment included an IDH1 peptide vaccine. This clonotype was sampled from a man aged 40-50 years with glioma. In nucleotides, the CDR3 is TGTGCCACCAGCAGAGATGAAATTTGGCGGCCCACCCCCGAGCAGTACTTC. Residues: CATSRDEIWRPTPEQYF.